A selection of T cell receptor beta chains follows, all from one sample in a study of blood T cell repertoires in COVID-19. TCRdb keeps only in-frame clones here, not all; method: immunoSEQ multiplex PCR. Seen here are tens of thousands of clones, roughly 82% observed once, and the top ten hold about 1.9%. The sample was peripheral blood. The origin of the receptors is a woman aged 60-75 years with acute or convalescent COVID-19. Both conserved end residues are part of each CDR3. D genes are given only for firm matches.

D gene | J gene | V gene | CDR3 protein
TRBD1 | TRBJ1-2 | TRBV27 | CASSPGTGRPYGYTF
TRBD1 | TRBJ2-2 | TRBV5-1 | CASARGYTGELFF
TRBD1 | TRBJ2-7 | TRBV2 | CASSETGISLEQYF
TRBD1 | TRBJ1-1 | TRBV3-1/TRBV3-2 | CASSRQGGTEAFF
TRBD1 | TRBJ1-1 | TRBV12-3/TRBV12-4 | CASGPGQVAFF
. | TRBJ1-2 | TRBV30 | CASKLTAGTGYTF
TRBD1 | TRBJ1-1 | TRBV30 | CAWTKDRVNTEAFF
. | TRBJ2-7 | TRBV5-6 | CASSFWGRILTYEQYF
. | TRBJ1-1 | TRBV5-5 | CASSLVGQVRAFF
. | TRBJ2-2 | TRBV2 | CASKYRANTGELFF
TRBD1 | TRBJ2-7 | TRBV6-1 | CASSESRTGIYEQYF
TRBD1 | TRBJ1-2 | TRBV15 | CATSRPTGDGYTF
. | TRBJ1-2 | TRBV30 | CAWSVRWGPLNYGYTF
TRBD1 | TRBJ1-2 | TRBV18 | CASSRTGATYGYTF
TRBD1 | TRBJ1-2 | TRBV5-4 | CASSFPSGTGYYGYTF
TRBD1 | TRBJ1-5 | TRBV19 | CASTKDRGYQPQHF
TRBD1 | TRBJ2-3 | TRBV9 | CASSVVTGGRDTQYF
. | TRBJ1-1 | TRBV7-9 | CASSLSSDSVNTEAFF
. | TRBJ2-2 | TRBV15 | CATSRGAGKNTGELFF
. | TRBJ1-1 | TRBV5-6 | CASSQGYLTEAFF
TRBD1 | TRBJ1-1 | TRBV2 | CASRLDRGDTEAFF